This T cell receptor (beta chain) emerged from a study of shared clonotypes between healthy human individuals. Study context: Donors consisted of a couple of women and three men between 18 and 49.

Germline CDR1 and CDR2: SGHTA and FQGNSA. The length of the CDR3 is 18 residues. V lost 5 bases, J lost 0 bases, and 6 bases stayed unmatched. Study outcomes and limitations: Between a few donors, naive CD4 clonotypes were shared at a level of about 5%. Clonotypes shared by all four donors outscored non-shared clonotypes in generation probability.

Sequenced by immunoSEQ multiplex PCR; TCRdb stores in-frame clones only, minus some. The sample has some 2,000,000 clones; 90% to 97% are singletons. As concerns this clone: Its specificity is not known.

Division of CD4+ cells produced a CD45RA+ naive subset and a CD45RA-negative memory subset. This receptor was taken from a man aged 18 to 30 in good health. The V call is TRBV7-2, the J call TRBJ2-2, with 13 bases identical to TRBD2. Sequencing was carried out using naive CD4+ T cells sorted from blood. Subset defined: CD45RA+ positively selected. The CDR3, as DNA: TGTGCCAGCAGCCCTGAGGGACTAGCGGGGTCGAACACCGGGGAGCTGTTTTTT. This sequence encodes CASSPEGLAGSNTGELFF.